This T cell receptor beta chain emerged from a study of blood T cell repertoires in COVID-19. Looking at the study overall: The United States, Italy and Spain were the sources of the acute and convalescent COVID-19 samples. Sample material is recorded as cDNA or gDNA derived from T cells, B-cell-depleted T cells, or PBMCs.

Sequencing used immunoSEQ multiplex PCR; TCRdb keeps in-frame clones, though not all of them. The sample lists around 300,000 clones; approximately 86% were seen once. Individuals drawn from some 25 US areas were about 18 to 90 years old. Membership in each cohort depended on participant-reported clinical history. The TCR sequence derives from a woman under 30 who had recovered from COVID-19. Sequencing used PBMCs or T cells enriched from blood (not recorded which).

The DNA of the CDR3 is TGTGCCAGCAGCTCCGGAATGACGGGCACTGAAGCTTTCTTT. It encodes CASSSGMTGTEAFF. The chain joins TRBV11-2 to TRBJ1-1, with D unclear. The CDR3 consists of 14 residues. Germline lookup yields CDR1 SGHAT and CDR2 FQNNGV. The germline V and J ends were trimmed by 4 bases and 4 bases, with 13 bases remaining between them.